This record concerns one T cell receptor beta chain sequence. Its antigen remains unknown. One end of the junction does not line up with germline, which may come from a read error. Noted time point: week 11, during vaccination. Each dose delivered 300 ug of mutant IDH1 20-mer peptide subcutaneously with imiquimod. The assay was immunoSEQ multiplex PCR, and TCRdb's table has in-frame clones only and misses some. The repertoire consists of about 67,000 clones, with about 89% occurring once and the leading ten covering roughly 1.9%. This entry is derived from a study of a mutant IDH1 vaccine in newly diagnosed glioma. Germline V lookup: CDR1 LNHDA, CDR2 SQIVND (reference sequence). The CDR3 covers 11 residues.

This sample comprised PBMCs, obtained from a glioma patient whose treatment included an IDH1 peptide vaccine. This receptor was identified in a man aged 35 to 55 with glioma. The chain has TRBV19 and TRBJ1-1, with D uncertain. This CDR3 reads CASSVRLRTSF. The CDR3 DNA sequence: TGTGCCAGTAGTGTCCGACTGAGAACTTCCTTT.